The present T cell receptor (beta chain) was sequenced within a study of regulatory T cells in long-lasting Graves disease (dated by TCRdb to the early 2020s). As for the study more broadly: Persistent Graves' disease was defined as antithyroid drug treatment for over 5 years with persistently positive TSH receptor autoantibodies. Persistent Graves' disease patients in the clinical cohort had taken antithyroid drugs for about 9.7 years on average. The study was conducted in China and was registered as a clinical trial. Peripheral blood TCR sequencing and RNA sequencing compared persistent Graves' disease patients with newly diagnosed Graves' disease patients. A total of 35 or so samples were covered by TCR sequencing, comprising some 13 persistent and roughly 20 newly diagnosed Graves' disease patients. Study-wide conclusions, independent of this receptor: Only the TCR beta chain was sequenced and analyzed. The authors noted that the small sample size was a limitation that may lower accuracy. Persistent Graves' disease patients showed lower TCR Shannon entropy and fewer highly expanded clones than newly diagnosed patients, suggesting clonal expansion. A larger number of public clonotypes was shared among persistent patients (fewer than 3,000) than among newly diagnosed patients (roughly 1,000). Preferential use of TRBV28, TRBJ1-2 and TRBJ2-5 was observed in persistent disease, whereas TRBV20-1 and TRBJ2-1 were favored in newly diagnosed disease. The study examined only peripheral blood because the primary lesion, thyroid tissue, could not be accessed.

Library method: multiplex PCR. The run used an Illumina HiSeq 4000. TCR beta libraries were built with iRepertoire HTBI primers and Arm-PCR amplification of CDR3 regions. PCR products were gel purified before sequencing. The authors' pipeline ran thus. A total of 62 TRBV and about 13 TRBJ segments were identified across samples and were used for gene usage analysis of CDR3 amino acid clonotypes. Filtered high-quality paired reads were merged into contigs using COPE and FqMerger. BLAST was used to align contigs to IMGT TRBV, TRBD and TRBJ reference genes, and CDR3 was defined according to IMGT. Any clonotype with a frequency above 0.1% was classified as a highly expanded clone. Shannon entropy served as the measure of repertoire diversity, while the Gini coefficient captured V-J evenness. Public clonotypes were defined as clonotypes shared by more than one individual. TCRdb applied fastp at Q25 and MiXCR to the public reads, then kept only in-frame beta chains. Rows are unified per CDR3 protein, each entry keeping the most common DNA and genes. The V and J calls were not made by the authors but by TCRdb's processing. Present in this sample are under 500,000 distinct CDR3 sequences, roughly 20% of which were seen just once. 7% to 9.5% of the sample is taken by the ten largest.

Including cysteine and phenylalanine, the CDR3 has 13 amino acids. This entry keeps only the CDR3 DNA: 39 bases, framed from base 1. According to the germline V gene (reference sequence), CDR1 reads DFQATT and CDR2 reads SNEGSKA. Trimming removed 5 bases from V and 2 bases from J, leaving 11 bases between the germline ends. Sample time point, as interpreted from the label and publication: persistent/refractory GD, antithyroid drugs over 5 years with positive TRAb. For both TCR sequencing and RNA sequencing, RNA was extracted from PBMCs using TRIzol. The diagnosis of Graves' disease was made according to American Thyroid Association guidelines. The patients came from an endocrinology department in Xi'an, China. Each patient gave around 9 milliliters of peripheral blood, collected in an EDTA anticoagulant tube. Ficoll Paque Plus density gradient separation was used to isolate PBMCs, and no additional T cell sorting was done. An Agilent 2100 Bioanalyzer and agarose gel were used to check RNA quality, and a NanoDrop 2000 was used to measure RNA concentration.

A few counts support this clonotype. Its recognized antigen is unknown. No much larger clone exists at a distance of one base, and base qualities are not known. This material consisted of peripheral blood mononuclear cells (PBMCs), taken when the disease was refractory, from a patient treated with antithyroid drugs. The chain is encoded by TRBV20-1 joined to TRBJ2-3, with no reliable assignment of the D segment. The clonotype comes from a female donor with Graves disease. The CDR3 region has the sequence CSARSTYTDTQYF. In nucleotide form, the sequence is TGCAGTGCTCGGTCTACCTACACAGATACGCAGTATTTT.